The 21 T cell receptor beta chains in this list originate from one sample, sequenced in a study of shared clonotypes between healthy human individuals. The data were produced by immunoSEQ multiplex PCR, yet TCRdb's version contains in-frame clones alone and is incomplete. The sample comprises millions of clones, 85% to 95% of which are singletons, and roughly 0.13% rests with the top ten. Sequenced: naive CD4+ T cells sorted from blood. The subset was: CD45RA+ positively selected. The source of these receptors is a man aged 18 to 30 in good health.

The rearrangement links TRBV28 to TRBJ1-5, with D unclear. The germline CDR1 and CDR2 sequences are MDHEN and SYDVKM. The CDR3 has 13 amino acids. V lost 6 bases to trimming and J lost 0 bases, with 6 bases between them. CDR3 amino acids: CASRDYSNQPQHF. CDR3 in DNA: TGTGCCAGCAGGGATTATAGCAATCAGCCCCAGCATTTT.

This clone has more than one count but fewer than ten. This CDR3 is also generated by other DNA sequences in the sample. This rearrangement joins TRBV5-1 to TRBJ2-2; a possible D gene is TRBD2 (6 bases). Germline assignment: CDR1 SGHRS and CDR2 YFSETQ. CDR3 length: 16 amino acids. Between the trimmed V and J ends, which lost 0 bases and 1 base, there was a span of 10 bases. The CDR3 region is CASSLDPAGNTGELFF. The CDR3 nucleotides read TGCGCCAGCAGCTTGGACCCAGCGGGGAACACCGGGGAGCTGTTTTTT.

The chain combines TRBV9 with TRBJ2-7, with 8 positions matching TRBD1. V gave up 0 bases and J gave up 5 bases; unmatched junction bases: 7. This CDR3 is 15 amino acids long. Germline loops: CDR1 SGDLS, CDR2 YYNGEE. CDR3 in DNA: TGTGCCAGCAGCGTAGCTCAGGACAGGGCCCACGAGCAGTACTTC. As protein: CASSVAQDRAHEQYF.

This chain's CDR3 is CAISEITGAYEQYF. The CDR3 coding sequence is TGTGCCATCAGTGAGATAACGGGAGCCTACGAGCAGTACTTC. This rearrangement joins TRBV10-3 to TRBJ2-7; TRBD2 might be the D (6 bases). V was shortened by 2 bases and J by 2 bases, with 10 bases between the two germline ends. Germline assignment: CDR1 ENHRY and CDR2 SYGVKD. This CDR3 spans 14 amino acids.

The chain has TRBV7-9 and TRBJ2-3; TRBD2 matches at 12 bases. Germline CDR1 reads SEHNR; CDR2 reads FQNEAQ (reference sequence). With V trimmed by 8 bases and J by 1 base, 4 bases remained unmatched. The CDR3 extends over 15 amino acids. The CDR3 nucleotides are TGTGCCAGCGGGGGACTAGCGGGCCGCACAGATACGCAGTATTTT. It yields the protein CASGGLAGRTDTQYF.

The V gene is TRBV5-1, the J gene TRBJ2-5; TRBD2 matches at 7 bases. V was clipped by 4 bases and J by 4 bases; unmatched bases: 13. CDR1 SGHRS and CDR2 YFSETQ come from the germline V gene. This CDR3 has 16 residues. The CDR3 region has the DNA TGCGCCAGCAGCCCGGGGCCGTTGGTAGCGGGAGAGACCCAGTACTTC. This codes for CASSPGPLVAGETQYF.

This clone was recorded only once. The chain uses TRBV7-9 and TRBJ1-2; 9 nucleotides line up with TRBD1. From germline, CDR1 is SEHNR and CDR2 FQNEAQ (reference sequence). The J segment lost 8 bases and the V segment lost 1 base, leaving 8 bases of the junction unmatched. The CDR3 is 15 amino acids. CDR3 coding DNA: TGTGCCAGCAGCTTAGAGGGACAGGGATCCGCCGGCTACACCTTC. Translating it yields CASSLEGQGSAGYTF.

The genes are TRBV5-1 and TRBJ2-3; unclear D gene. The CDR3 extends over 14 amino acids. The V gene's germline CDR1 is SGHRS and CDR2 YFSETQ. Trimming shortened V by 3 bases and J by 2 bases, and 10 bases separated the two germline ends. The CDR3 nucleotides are TGCGCCAGCAGCTCGCGGACCCACACAGATACGCAGTATTTT. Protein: CASSSRTHTDTQYF.

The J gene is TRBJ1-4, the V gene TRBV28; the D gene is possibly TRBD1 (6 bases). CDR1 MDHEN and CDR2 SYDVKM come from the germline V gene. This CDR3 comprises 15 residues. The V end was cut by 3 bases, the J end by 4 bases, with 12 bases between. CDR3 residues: CASSFIGRGNEKLFF. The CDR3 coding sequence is TGTGCCAGCAGTTTTATTGGCAGGGGTAATGAAAAACTGTTTTTT. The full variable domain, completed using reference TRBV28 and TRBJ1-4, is DVKVTQSSRYLVKRTGEKVFLECVQDMDHENMFWYRQDPGLGLRLIYFSYDVKMKEKGDIPEGYSVSREKKERFSLILESASTNQTSMYLCASSFIGRGNEKLFFGSGTQLSVL.

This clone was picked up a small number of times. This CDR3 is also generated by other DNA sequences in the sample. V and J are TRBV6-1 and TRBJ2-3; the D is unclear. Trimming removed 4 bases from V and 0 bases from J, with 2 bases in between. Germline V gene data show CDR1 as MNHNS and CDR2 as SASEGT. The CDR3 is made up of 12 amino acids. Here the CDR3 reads CASSVSTDTQYF. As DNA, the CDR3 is TGTGCCAGCAGTGTCAGCACAGATACGCAGTATTTT.

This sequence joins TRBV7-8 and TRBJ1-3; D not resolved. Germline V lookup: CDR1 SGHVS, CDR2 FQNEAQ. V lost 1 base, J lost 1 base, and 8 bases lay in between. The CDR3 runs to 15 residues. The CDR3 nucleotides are TGTGCCAGCAGCTTAGGGCGGGTATCTGGAAACACCATATATTTT. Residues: CASSLGRVSGNTIYF. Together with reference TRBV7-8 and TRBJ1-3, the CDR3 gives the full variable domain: GAGVSQSPRYKVAKRGQDVALRCDPISGHVSLFWYQQALGQGPEFLTYFQNEAQLDKSGLPSDRFFAERPEGSVSTLKIQRTQQEDSAVYLCASSLGRVSGNTIYFGEGSWLTVV.

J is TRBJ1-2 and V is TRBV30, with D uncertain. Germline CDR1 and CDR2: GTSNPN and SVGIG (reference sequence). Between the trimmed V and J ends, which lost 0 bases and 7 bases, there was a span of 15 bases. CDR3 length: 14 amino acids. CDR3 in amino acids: CAWSVAGVNPGYTF. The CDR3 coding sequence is TGTGCCTGGAGTGTAGCCGGGGTCAACCCTGGCTACACCTTC.

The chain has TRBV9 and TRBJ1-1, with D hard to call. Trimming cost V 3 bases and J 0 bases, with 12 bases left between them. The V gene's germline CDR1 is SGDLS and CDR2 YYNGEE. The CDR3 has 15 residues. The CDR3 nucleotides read TGTGCCAGCAGCGCCGAGCCGGGTTTGAACACTGAAGCTTTCTTT. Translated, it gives CASSAEPGLNTEAFF.

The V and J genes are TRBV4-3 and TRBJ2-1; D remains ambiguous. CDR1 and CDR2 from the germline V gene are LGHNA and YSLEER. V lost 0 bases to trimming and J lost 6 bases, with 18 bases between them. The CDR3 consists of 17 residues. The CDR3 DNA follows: TGCGCCAGCAGCCAAGATTCCTCCGCGGTCGGTGGCAATGAGCAGTTCTTC. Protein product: CASSQDSSAVGGNEQFF.

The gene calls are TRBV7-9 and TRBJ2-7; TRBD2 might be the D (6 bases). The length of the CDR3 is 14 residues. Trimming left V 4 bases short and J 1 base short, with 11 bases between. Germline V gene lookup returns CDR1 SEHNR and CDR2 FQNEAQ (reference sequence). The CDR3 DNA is TGTGCCAGCAGCTCTACGGGAGAGTCCTACGAGCAGTACTTC. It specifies CASSSTGESYEQYF.

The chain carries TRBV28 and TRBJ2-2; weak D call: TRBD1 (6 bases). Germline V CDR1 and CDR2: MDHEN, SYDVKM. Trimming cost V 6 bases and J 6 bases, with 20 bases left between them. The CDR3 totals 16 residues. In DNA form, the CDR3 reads TGTGCCAGCAGACCTCCCGTAGGGACACTTCCCGGGGAGCTGTTTTTT. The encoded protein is CASRPPVGTLPGELFF.

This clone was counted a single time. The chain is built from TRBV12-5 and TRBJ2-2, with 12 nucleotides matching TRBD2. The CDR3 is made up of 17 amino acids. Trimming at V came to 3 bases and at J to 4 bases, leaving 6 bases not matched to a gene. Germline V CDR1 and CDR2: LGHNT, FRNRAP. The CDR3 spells CASGFTSSGRATGELFF. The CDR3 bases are TGTGCTAGTGGTTTTACCTCTAGCGGGAGGGCCACCGGGGAGCTGTTTTTT.

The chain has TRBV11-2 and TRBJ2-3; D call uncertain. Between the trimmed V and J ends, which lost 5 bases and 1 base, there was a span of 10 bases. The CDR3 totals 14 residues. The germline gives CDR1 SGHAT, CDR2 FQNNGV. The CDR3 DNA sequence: TGTGCCAGCAGCCTAATAATAGGCACAGATACGCAGTATTTT. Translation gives CASSLIIGTDTQYF.

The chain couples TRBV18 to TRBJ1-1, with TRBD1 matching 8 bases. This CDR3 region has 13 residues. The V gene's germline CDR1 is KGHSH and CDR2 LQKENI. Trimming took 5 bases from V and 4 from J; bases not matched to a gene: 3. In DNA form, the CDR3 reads TGTGCCAGCTCATCCGACAGGGGCACTGAAGCTTTCTTT. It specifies CASSSDRGTEAFF.

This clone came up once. DNA for the CDR3: TGTGCCAGCAGTTACTCGATTGGGGAGGACTATGGCTACACCTTC. Translated: CASSYSIGEDYGYTF. This chain connects TRBV6-6 to TRBJ1-2; D remains unclear. This CDR3 has 15 residues. The V and J ends lost 0 bases and 3 bases respectively, with 11 bases between them. Germline CDR1 is MNHNY and CDR2 is SVGAGI (reference sequence).

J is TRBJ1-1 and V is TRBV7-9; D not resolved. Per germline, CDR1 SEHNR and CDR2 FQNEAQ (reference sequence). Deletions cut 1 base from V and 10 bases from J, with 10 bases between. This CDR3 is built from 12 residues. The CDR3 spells CASSLVGRGAFF. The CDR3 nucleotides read TGTGCCAGCAGCTTAGTTGGGCGGGGAGCTTTCTTT.